These T cell receptor beta chains were read from a single sample in a study of blood T cell repertoires in COVID-19. The method was immunoSEQ multiplex PCR; TCRdb's version includes in-frame clones alone and lacks a portion of them. The table lists some 190,000 clones, approximately 80% of them singletons. The sequencing input was peripheral blood. These receptors were obtained from an elderly woman with COVID-19, enrolled during active disease. Each CDR3 is given with its conserved first and last residue. D genes are given only for firm matches. Only some rows state a clone size, as once, few, many or a class for expanded clones.

v_gene	j_gene	abundance	d_gene	CDR3nt	CDR3aa
TRBV19	TRBJ1-2	NA	TRBD1	TGTGCCAGTACCGCCACAGGGGGTCTCCTCTCTTCCTATGGCTACACCTTC	CASTATGGLLSSYGYTF
TRBV5-4	TRBJ2-2	NA	TRBD2	TGTGCCAGCAGCCCTGGAGCGGGGGGGAACACCGGGGAGCTGTTTTTT	CASSPGAGGNTGELFF
TRBV10-3	TRBJ2-1	NA	TRBD2	TGTGCCATCAGTGACCCCGGGACTAGCTCCCAAAATGAGCAGTTCTTC	CAISDPGTSSQNEQFF
TRBV4-1	TRBJ2-1	NA	TRBD2	TGCGCCAGCAGCGGATCCTCGGGGAGCGGGGGGTACAATGAGCAGTTCTTC	CASSGSSGSGGYNEQFF
TRBV2	TRBJ2-1	few	TRBD2	TGTGCCAGCAGTGCTAGCGGGGGGTTGAGCTCCTACAATGAGCAGTTCTTC	CASSASGGLSSYNEQFF
TRBV7-9	TRBJ1-3	NA	TRBD1	TGTGCCAGCAGTTGGACAGGGACCTCTGGAAACACCATATATTTT	CASSWTGTSGNTIYF
TRBV28	TRBJ2-1	NA	NA	TGTGCCAGCAGTTCGCCGAGTAATGAGCAGTTCTTC	CASSSPSNEQFF
TRBV2	TRBJ1-2	NA	NA	TGTGCCAGCAGTGGGGGGCAGTGGGGCTACACCTTC	CASSGGQWGYTF
TRBV28	TRBJ1-1	NA	NA	TGTGCCAGCAGTTTATCAGGGGCTTTTGAAGCTTTCTTT	CASSLSGAFEAFF
TRBV9	TRBJ2-3	NA	NA	TGTGCCAGCAGCTTCTACACCGGACACATCAGCACAGATACGCAGTATTTT	CASSFYTGHISTDTQYF
TRBV3-1/TRBV3-2	TRBJ2-7	NA	NA	TGTGCCAGCAGCCCGCAGGGCGACCACGAGCAGTACTTC	CASSPQGDHEQYF
TRBV5-6	TRBJ1-4	NA	TRBD1	TGTGCCAGCAGCCAACGACAGGGAAAACTGTTTTTT	CASSQRQGKLFF
TRBV28	TRBJ1-2	NA	NA	TGTGCCAGCAGTTTGGGAGCTAACTATGGCTACACCTTC	CASSLGANYGYTF
TRBV5-1	TRBJ2-7	NA	NA	TGCGCCAGCAGCAGAACTAGTCCTAGCTCCTACGAGCAGTACTTC	CASSRTSPSSYEQYF
TRBV19	TRBJ1-5	NA	NA	TGTGCCAGTAGTATAGACCAGGGTTTTCAGCCCCAGCATTTT	CASSIDQGFQPQHF
TRBV5-6	TRBJ2-1	once	TRBD2	TGTGCCAGCAGATCCTTGGCGGGAGGGTACAATGAGCAGTTCTTC	CASRSLAGGYNEQFF
TRBV5-1	TRBJ1-6	NA	TRBD1	TGCGCCAGCAGCCCACCGGGACAGCATAATTCACCCCTCCACTTT	CASSPPGQHNSPLHF
TRBV5-1	TRBJ2-1	NA	TRBD2	TGCGCCAGCAGCTCCGGGACTAGCGGGGGGGATGAGCAGTTCTTC	CASSSGTSGGDEQFF
TRBV6-2/TRBV6-3	TRBJ1-2	once	NA	TGTGCCAGCAGCATACAGGGAAACTATGGCTACACCTTC	CASSIQGNYGYTF
TRBV29-1	TRBJ2-1	NA	NA	TGCAGCGTTCCGGGTTCCTACAATGAGCAGTTCTTC	CSVPGSYNEQFF
TRBV5-1	TRBJ1-6	NA	TRBD1	TGCGCCAGCAGTCCCGGGACAGGGGGCTCACCCCTCCACTTT	CASSPGTGGSPLHF
TRBV29-1	TRBJ1-3	NA	NA	TGCAGCGTAACACGTACGGGTGACCAGACCCCAAACACCATATATTTT	CSVTRTGDQTPNTIYF
TRBV10-3	TRBJ2-2	NA	NA	TGTGCCATCAGTGGGCCGGCGGACACCGGGGAGCTGTTTTTT	CAISGPADTGELFF
TRBV28	TRBJ2-6	NA	TRBD2	TGTGCCAGCAGCACTAGCGAAGCCCCTGGGGCCAACGTCCTGACTTTC	CASSTSEAPGANVLTF
TRBV28	TRBJ1-2	NA	TRBD1	TGTGCCAGCAGTTCTACAGGGGGCGGTGGCTACACCTTC	CASSSTGGGGYTF
TRBV4-1	TRBJ2-3	NA	TRBD2	TGCGCCAGCAGCCAAGATGGAACCCGGCGGGGGGATACGCAGTATTTT	CASSQDGTRRGDTQYF
TRBV7-9	TRBJ2-5	NA	NA	TGTGCCAGCAGCTGGACAGTAGAGACCCAGTACTTC	CASSWTVETQYF
TRBV14	TRBJ1-3	few	NA	TGTGCCAGCAGCCATGGAGGGGACACCATATATTTT	CASSHGGDTIYF
TRBV4-2	TRBJ1-5	NA	TRBD1	TGTGCCAGCAGCCAAGAAGGACAGGGGGCTCAGCCCCAGCATTTT	CASSQEGQGAQPQHF
TRBV10-3	TRBJ2-1	NA	TRBD1	TGTGCCATCGGGGCGGGGACAGGGGGCTGGAATGAGCAGTTCTTC	CAIGAGTGGWNEQFF
TRBV6-5	TRBJ2-5	NA	TRBD2	TGTGCCAGCAGTTACTCAATTCTAGCGGGAGTAAAGACCCAGTACTTC	CASSYSILAGVKTQYF
TRBV28	TRBJ1-1	NA	NA	TGTGCCAGCAGTTTATACTCGAACACTGAAGCTTTCTTT	CASSLYSNTEAFF
TRBV4-1	TRBJ1-2	NA	NA	TGCGCCAGCAGCCAAGAAGGCTCAGGATTGGGCTACACCTTC	CASSQEGSGLGYTF
TRBV9	TRBJ2-1	NA	TRBD2	TGTGCCAGCAGCCCGGGACTAGCGGGAGCCGATGAATTCTTC	CASSPGLAGADEFF
TRBV5-1	TRBJ1-1	NA	NA	TGCGCCAGCAGCTTGACATCGGGGAACACTGAAGCTTTCTTT	CASSLTSGNTEAFF
TRBV5-8	TRBJ2-7	NA	NA	TGTGCCAGCAGCTTTCTCAGGGTCGAGCAGTACTTC	CASSFLRVEQYF
TRBV18	TRBJ1-2	once	TRBD1	TGTGCCAGCTCACTCCGGGACAGGGGACCGCACACCTTC	CASSLRDRGPHTF
TRBV11-2	TRBJ1-1	NA	NA	TGTGCCAGCAGCTTCGCGAGGGTGGCTTTCTTT	CASSFARVAFF
TRBV25-1	TRBJ1-1	NA	NA	TGTGCCAGCAGGGAGACAGGCAGGAACACTGAAGCTTTCTTT	CASRETGRNTEAFF
TRBV5-1	TRBJ2-5	NA	TRBD1	TGCGCCAGCAGCTTGGGAACAGGGGGAGAGACCCAGTACTTC	CASSLGTGGETQYF
TRBV5-6	TRBJ2-7	NA	NA	TGTGCCAGCAGCTTGGCGGGTCTCGCCTACGAGCAGTACTTC	CASSLAGLAYEQYF
TRBV11-2	TRBJ1-2	NA	NA	TGTGCCAGCAGCTCCCGCGGCGGAGATACTAACTATGGCTACACCTTC	CASSSRGGDTNYGYTF
TRBV29-1	TRBJ1-4	NA	NA	TGCGGCGTTGGGAGGGACGAAAAACTGTTTTTT	CGVGRDEKLFF
TRBV10-3	TRBJ1-2	NA	TRBD1	TGTGCCATCAGTGTAGGCGGACAGGGGGCTTATTTGGGCTACACCTTC	CAISVGGQGAYLGYTF
TRBV7-9	TRBJ2-5	NA	NA	TGTGCCAGCAGCTTAGACAGCCAAGAGACCCAGTACTTC	CASSLDSQETQYF
TRBV7-8	TRBJ2-1	NA	NA	TGTGCCAGCAGCTTTGAGTTTCGATACAATGAGCAGTTCTTC	CASSFEFRYNEQFF
TRBV12-5	TRBJ2-1	NA	TRBD2	TGTGCTAGTGGTTTATCTCATAGCGGGAGCAGCGGGGACAATGAGCAGTTCTTC	CASGLSHSGSSGDNEQFF
TRBV5-4	TRBJ2-7	NA	TRBD1	TGTGCCAGCAGCTTCCCGGGACAGAGCTCCTACGAGCAGTACTTC	CASSFPGQSSYEQYF
TRBV4-2	TRBJ1-3	NA	NA	TGTGCCAGCAGCCGGGAGGGCGTAGTTGGCTCTGGAAACACCATATATTTT	CASSREGVVGSGNTIYF
TRBV15	TRBJ2-4	NA	NA	TGTGCCACCAGCAGAGATCCGGTAGCCAAAAACATTCAGTACTTC	CATSRDPVAKNIQYF
TRBV6-6	TRBJ2-7	NA	NA	TGTGCCACATCCAAGGGAGGCCGTACCTACGAGCAGTACTTC	CATSKGGRTYEQYF